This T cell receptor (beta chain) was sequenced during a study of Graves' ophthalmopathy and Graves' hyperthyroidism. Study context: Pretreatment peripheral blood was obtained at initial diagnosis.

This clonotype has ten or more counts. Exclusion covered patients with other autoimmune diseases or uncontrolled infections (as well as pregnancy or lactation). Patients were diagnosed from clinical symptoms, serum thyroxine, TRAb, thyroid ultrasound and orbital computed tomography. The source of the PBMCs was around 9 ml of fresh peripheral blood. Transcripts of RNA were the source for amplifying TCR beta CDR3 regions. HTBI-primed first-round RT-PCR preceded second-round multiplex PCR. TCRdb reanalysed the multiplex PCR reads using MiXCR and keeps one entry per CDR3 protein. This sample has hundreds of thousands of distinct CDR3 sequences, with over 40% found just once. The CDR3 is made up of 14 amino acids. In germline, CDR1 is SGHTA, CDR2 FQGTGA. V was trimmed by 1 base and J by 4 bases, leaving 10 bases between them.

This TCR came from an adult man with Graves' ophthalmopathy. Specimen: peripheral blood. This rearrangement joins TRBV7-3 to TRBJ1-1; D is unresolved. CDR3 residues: CASSLSALSTEAFF. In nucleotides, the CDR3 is TGTGCCAGCAGCTTAAGTGCGTTGAGCACTGAAGCTTTCTTT.